The clone carrying this T cell receptor (beta chain) was seen once. CDR1 and CDR2 (germline): SGHAT, FQNNGV. The CDR3 runs 15 residues. Trimming shortened V by 3 bases and J by 6 bases, and 15 bases separated the two germline ends. The data were obtained in a study of technical replicates of blood from four donors. TCRdb's copy holds only in-frame clones and misses some; the assay was immunoSEQ multiplex PCR. The data show some 58,000 clones, with around 95% seen just once and 0.22% held by the top ten. The genes are TRBV11-2 and TRBJ1-5; no definite D call. What was sequenced was T cells isolated from PBMCs. This receptor was taken from a human donor in good health. The chain's CDR3 is CASSFGRNSGQPQHF. CDR3 in DNA: TGTGCCAGCAGCTTCGGGAGGAATTCAGGTCAGCCCCAGCATTTT.